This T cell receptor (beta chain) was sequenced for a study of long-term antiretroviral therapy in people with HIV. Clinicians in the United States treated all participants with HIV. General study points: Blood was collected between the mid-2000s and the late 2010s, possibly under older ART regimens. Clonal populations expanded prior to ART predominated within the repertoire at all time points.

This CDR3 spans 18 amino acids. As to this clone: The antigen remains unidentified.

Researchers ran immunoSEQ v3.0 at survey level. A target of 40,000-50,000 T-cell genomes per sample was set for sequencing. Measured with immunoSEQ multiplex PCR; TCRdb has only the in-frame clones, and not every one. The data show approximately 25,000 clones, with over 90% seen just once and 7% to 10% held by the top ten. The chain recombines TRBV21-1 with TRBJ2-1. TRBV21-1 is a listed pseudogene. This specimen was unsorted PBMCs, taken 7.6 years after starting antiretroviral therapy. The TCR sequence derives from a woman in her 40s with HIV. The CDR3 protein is CASSKTWAAPSSYNEQFF. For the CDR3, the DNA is TGTGCCAGCAGCAAAACTTGGGCGGCCCCGAGCTCCTACAATGAGCAGTTCTTC.